The source of this T cell receptor beta chain is a study of T cells after yellow fever vaccination (dated by TCRdb to about 2019). In terms of the full investigation: Libraries from fractions with low cell numbers were prepared with the SMART-Seq v4 Ultra Low Input RNA kit. Bulk TCR alpha and beta repertoires were sequenced longitudinally to track T-cell clones before and after primary and booster YFV17D yellow fever vaccination. The cohort comprised two healthy male donors, one aged 18 to 30 and one aged 30 to 40 years. Blood was collected at multiple timepoints before and after primary and secondary immunization, and bulk PBMC replicates and cell subsets were isolated. Paper-wide results and their limitations: Most clones expanded after primary vaccination were re-detected after the booster (about 96% of CD4 and roughly 85% of CD8), suggesting broad memory maintenance. Compared with the primary T-cell response, the secondary T-cell response was weaker but faster, peaking on day 5 rather than day 15. Because only a couple of donors were included in the study, the extent to which the findings can be generalized is limited. A small share of clonotypes occurred in both CD4 and CD8 compartments, likely arising from convergent recombination. Computational filtering was required because FACS-sorted repertoires could contain abundant contaminating clonotypes from the bulk population.

This specimen's treatment or condition label, interpreted: live attenuated yellow fever vaccine strain. Two biological replicates of bulk PBMCs were collected at each blood-draw timepoint. PBMCs were isolated from peripheral blood using a standard Ficoll-Paque protocol. RNA was extracted with TriZol from bulk PBMCs, CD4 and CD8 fractions, and dextramer-positive and dextramer-negative fractions. TCR cDNA was synthesized by 5'RACE template switching, which introduced a universal primer site and unique molecular identifiers. Priming for cDNA synthesis came from both the TCR alpha and TCR beta constant segments. Two PCR steps were used to amplify libraries, with sample barcodes and sequencing adapters being added in the second step. Sequencing of libraries was done on Illumina HiSeq 2500 (2x100 bp) or NovaSeq (2x150 bp). The original pipeline was this. MIGEC was used to demultiplex reads and collapse the reads into UMI consensus sequences, and MiXCR was used for V(D)J alignment. Vaccine-responding clonotypes were identified with edgeR using replicate PBMC samples, with FDR below 0.01 and a log2 fold change above 5 up to day 15 being required. Bulk clonotypes were assigned CD4 or CD8 identity according to which sequenced CD4 or CD8 repertoire held them at higher abundance. TCRdb trimmed public reads at Q25 via fastp, called clones via MiXCR and kept in-frame beta chains. Identical CDR3 protein sequences are pooled into one entry, listed with their most common genes and DNA. It is TCRdb's table, rather than the study itself, that gives the V and J calls and clone size. This sample is represented by about 510,000 distinct CDR3 sequences; 21% of them were singletons. The ten largest clones take up roughly 16% of the sample.

This clonotype came up a few times. The antigen it binds to is not known. No much larger clone exists at a distance of one base, and base qualities are not known. The CDR3 runs 14 residues from the cysteine to the phenylalanine. The sequence is cut down to CDR3 DNA, 42 bases in frame from base 1. The germline V gene supplies CDR1 SGHVS and CDR2 FNYEAQ. Clipping removes 3 bases from V and 2 bases from J, with 3 as the unmatched junction base count. The sequencing used PBMCs, collected roughly 20 days after the first yellow fever vaccination. In this chain, TRBV7-6 is recombined with TRBJ2-7, with 8 bases in between that match TRBD1. This receptor was identified in a man in his late teens or twenties who received the YFV17D yellow fever vaccine. CDR3 loop: CASSFKQGAYEQYF. The sequenced DNA is TGTGCCAGCAGCTTTAAACAGGGGGCCTACGAGCAGTACTTC.